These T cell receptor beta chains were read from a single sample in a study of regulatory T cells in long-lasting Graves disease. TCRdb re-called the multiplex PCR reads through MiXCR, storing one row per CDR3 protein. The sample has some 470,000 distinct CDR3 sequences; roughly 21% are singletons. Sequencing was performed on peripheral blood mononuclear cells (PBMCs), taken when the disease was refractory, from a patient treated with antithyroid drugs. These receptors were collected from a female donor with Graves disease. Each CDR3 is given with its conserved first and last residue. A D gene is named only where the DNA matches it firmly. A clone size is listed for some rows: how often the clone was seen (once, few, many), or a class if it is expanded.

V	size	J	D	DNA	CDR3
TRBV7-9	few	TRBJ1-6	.	TGTGCCAGCAGCTTAGCGAGGGAGGACAGTGCCTCGTTAAATTCACCCCTCCACTTT	CASSLAREDSASLNSPLHF
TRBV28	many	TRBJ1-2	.	TGTGCCAGCAGCAACAGACAGGATCACAACTATGGCTACACCTTC	CASSNRQDHNYGYTF
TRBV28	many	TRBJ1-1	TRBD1	TGTGCCAGCAGGTCTCCGGGACAGCAGAACACTGAAGCTTTCTTT	CASRSPGQQNTEAFF
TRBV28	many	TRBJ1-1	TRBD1	TGTGCCAGCAGACGAGGGGGCCTAGAGGACACTGAAGCTTTCTTT	CASRRGGLEDTEAFF
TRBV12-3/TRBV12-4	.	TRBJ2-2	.	TGTGCCAGCAGTTTGGGGGAGTCCGGGGAGCTGTTTTTT	CASSLGESGELFF
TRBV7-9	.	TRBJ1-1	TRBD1	TGTGCCAGCAGCTTTGTGACAGGGGGCACCAAGAACACTGAAGCTTTCTTT	CASSFVTGGTKNTEAFF
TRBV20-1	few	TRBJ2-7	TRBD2	TGCAGTGCCTCGGGACTAGCGGGAGATGGCGAGCAGTACTTC	CSASGLAGDGEQYF
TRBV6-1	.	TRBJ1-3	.	TGTGCCAGCAGACCCTCCGAGACTGACTCTGGAAACACCATATATTTT	CASRPSETDSGNTIYF
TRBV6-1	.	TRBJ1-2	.	TGTGCCAGCAGTAGAGGAGTAAGGGTTCCGGGAGGCTACACCTTC	CASSRGVRVPGGYTF
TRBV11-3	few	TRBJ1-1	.	TGTGCCAGCAGCTTAGGGCTCGGCGCCCTGGGACCAAGGAACACTGAAGCTTTCTTT	CASSLGLGALGPRNTEAFF
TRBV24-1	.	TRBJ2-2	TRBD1	TGTGCCACCAGTGACCCACCGGGGGGGACAGGGGGCACCGGGGAGCTGTTTTTT	CATSDPPGGTGGTGELFF
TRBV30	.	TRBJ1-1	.	TGTGCCTGGAGTGTACTGGGCACTATGAACACTGAAGCTTTCTTT	CAWSVLGTMNTEAFF
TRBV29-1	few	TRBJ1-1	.	TGCAGCGTTGAAGATAGGTCGAGTAACACTGAAGCTTTCTTT	CSVEDRSSNTEAFF
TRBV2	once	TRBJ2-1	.	TGTGCCAGCAGTGTTGAAGGGTCGTGGCTAACAGACAATGAGCAGTTCTTC	CASSVEGSWLTDNEQFF
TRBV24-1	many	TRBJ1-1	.	TGTGCCACCAGTGTCAGGGCCACTGAAGCTTTCTTT	CATSVRATEAFF
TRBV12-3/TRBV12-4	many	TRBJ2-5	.	TGTGCCAGCCTCGGAGAGGGGACCCAGTACTTC	CASLGEGTQYF
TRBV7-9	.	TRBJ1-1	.	TGTGCCAGCAGAGACGGATCTGATGAAGCTTTCTTT	CASRDGSDEAFF
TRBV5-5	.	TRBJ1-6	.	TGTGCCAGCAGCCTAACAGGGAATAGTGGTTCACCCCTCCACTTT	CASSLTGNSGSPLHF
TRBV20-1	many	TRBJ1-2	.	TGCAGTGCTGGCGGTACCCAAGGGGGCTACACCTTC	CSAGGTQGGYTF
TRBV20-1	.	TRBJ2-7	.	TGCAGTGCTAGAGTTGGGGGAGTCCACGAGCAGTACTTC	CSARVGGVHEQYF
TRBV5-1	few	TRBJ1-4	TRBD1	TGCGCCAGCAGCGCCTCCGGGACAGCAACTAATGAAAAACTGTTTTTT	CASSASGTATNEKLFF
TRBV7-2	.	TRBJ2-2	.	TGTGCCAGCAGCGCTGACCCCCTTCGGGTCACCGGGGAGCTGTTTTTT	CASSADPLRVTGELFF
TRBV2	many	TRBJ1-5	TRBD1	TGTGCCAGCAGTGATTACAGGGGTTGGAGCAATCAGCCCCAGCATTTT	CASSDYRGWSNQPQHF
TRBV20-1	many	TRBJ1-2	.	TGCAGTGTACAAGGGGCTAACTATGGCTACACCTTC	CSVQGANYGYTF
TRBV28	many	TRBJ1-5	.	TGTGCCAGCACCTCGTCCGGGTACGGGAATCAGCCCCAGCATTTT	CASTSSGYGNQPQHF
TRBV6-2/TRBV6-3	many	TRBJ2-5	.	TGTGCCAGCAGTGAAGGGTCTAGGGAGACCCAGTACTTC	CASSEGSRETQYF
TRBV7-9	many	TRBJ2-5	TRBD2	TGTGCCAGCAGCCCTAGACTAGCGGGAGGCCAAGAGACCCAGTACTTC	CASSPRLAGGQETQYF
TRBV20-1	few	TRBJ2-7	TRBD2	TGCAGTGCTAGAGAGGCTAGCGGGAGCTTCGAGCAGTACTTC	CSAREASGSFEQYF
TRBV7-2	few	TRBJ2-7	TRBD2	TGTGCCAGCAGCCTCCCGGGGGGGGGCAGCTCCTACGAGCAGTACTTC	CASSLPGGGSSYEQYF
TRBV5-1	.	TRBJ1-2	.	TGCGCCAGCAGCTACACAAGTAACTATGGCTACACCTTC	CASSYTSNYGYTF
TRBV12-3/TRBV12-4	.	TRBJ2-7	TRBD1	TGTGCCAGCACCAAAGGAGGACAGGTCCACGAGCAGTACTTC	CASTKGGQVHEQYF
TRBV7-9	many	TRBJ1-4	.	TGTGCCAGCAGTGGTGAAAAACTGTTTTTT	CASSGEKLFF
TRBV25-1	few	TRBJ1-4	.	TGTGCCAGCAGCCCCAGAGGATGGGCGACTAATGAAAAACTGTTTTTT	CASSPRGWATNEKLFF
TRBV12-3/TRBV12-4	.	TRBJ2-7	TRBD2	TGTGCCAGCAGTGCTAGCGGGGGGCAAACCTACGAGCAGTACTTC	CASSASGGQTYEQYF
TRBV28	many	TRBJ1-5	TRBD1	TGTGCCAGCAGTTCGGACAGGACAACGTATAGCAATCAGCCCCAGCATTTT	CASSSDRTTYSNQPQHF
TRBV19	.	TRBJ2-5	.	TGTGCCAGTAGGGATCTGAGGGGGTCGGAGACCCAGTACTTC	CASRDLRGSETQYF
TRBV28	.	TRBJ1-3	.	TGTGCCAGCAGTTTACCGACGGGCGAGTTGGCTGGAAACACCATATATTTT	CASSLPTGELAGNTIYF
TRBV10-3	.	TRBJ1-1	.	TGTGCCATCGGTGATGATGGCACTGAAGCTTTCTTT	CAIGDDGTEAFF
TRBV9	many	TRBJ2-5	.	TGTGCCAGCAGCCCGGACGGAAGTAAACAAGAGACCCAGTACTTC	CASSPDGSKQETQYF
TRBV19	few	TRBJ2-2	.	TGTGCCAGTAGTATCGGGACGCCGAACACCGGGGAGCTGTTTTTT	CASSIGTPNTGELFF
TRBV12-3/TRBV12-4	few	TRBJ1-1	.	TGTGCCAGCACCCGGGCCAGCGAAGCTTTCTTT	CASTRASEAFF
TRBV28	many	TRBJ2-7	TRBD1	TGTGCCAGCAGTGATCCCGGGACAGGGGACTACGAGCAGTACTTC	CASSDPGTGDYEQYF
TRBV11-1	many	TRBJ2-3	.	TGTGCCAGCAGCCAAGGGGCAGATACGCAGTATTTT	CASSQGADTQYF
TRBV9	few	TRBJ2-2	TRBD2	TGTGCCAGCGGCGTAAGTCGGGCTAGCGGGGCCCTAAGACAGAACACCGGGGAGCTGTTTTTT	CASGVSRASGALRQNTGELFF
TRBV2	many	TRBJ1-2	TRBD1	TGTGCCTGCCCGGACAGGGAGTCCCCCCACTATGGCTACACCTTC	CACPDRESPHYGYTF
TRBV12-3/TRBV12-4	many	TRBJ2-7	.	TGTGCCAGCAGCCGACCTGCGGGACAGAACTCGCCCCCGAGCTCCTACGAGCAGTACTTC	CASSRPAGQNSPPSSYEQYF
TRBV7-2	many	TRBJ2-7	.	TGTGCCAGCACCTTACACGGGGCAAGCTCCTACGAGCAGTACTTC	CASTLHGASSYEQYF